This T cell receptor beta chain was captured in a study of T cell repertoires in cytomegalovirus infection. Looking at the study overall: It can be stated that public TCR beta signatures indicated CMV infection as well as a matching HLA type. Regarding the study as a whole: There were carriers of CMV plus the relevant HLA, and cumulative public TCR beta family frequency identified them. The ex vivo response showed dominance by HLA-C-restricted CMV-specific TCR beta clonotypes.

Note on this clonotype: Antigen specificity is unknown.

TCRdb recomputed calls from the reads with MiXCR, one row per CDR3 protein. The sample has more than 650,000 distinct CDR3 sequences; approximately 34% are singletons. Trimming stripped 7 bases from V and 0 bases from J, with 9 bases between. Per germline, CDR1 SQVTM and CDR2 ANQGSEA. This CDR3 is 12 amino acids long. Source material: PBMCs. The source of this sequence is a human donor in good health (CMV status not recorded). Some clones in this sample may be carry-over from other donors' samples. This rearrangement joins TRBV29-1 to TRBJ1-1; D perhaps matches TRBD1 (5 bases). The CDR3 DNA sequence: TGCAGCGGCGGACATATGAACACTGAAGCTTTCTTT. It specifies CSGGHMNTEAFF.